This passage covers 17 T cell receptor beta chains from one sample sequenced in a study of beta chain features in type 1 diabetes. Expressed TCRB transcripts were sequenced because the isolated RNA had all been reverse transcribed beforehand. Generated by immunoSEQ multiplex PCR, the TCRdb table keeps only in-frame clones and is missing some. The sample shows roughly 150,000 clones, roughly 11% of them seen only once. What was sequenced was central memory CD4+ T cells from blood. These receptors were collected from a man between 18 and 35 years old in good health.

The table lists this clone with many counts. This chain joins TRBV10-3 and TRBJ1-2; D is undetermined. The CDR3 consists of 11 residues. CDR1 and CDR2 from the germline V gene are ENHRY and SYGVKD. Trimming left V 6 bases short and J 7 bases short, with 9 bases between. CDR3 coding DNA: TGTGCCATCAGCGACAAAAGTGGCTACACCTTC. This sequence encodes CAISDKSGYTF.

The rearrangement uses TRBV4-1 and TRBJ2-6, with 10 bases aligning to TRBD2. Germline CDR1 MGHRA, CDR2 YSYEKL. The V gene end was trimmed by 1 base and the J gene end by 2 bases; junction bases not matched to a gene: 8. The CDR3 loop spans 19 amino acids. The CDR3 DNA reads TGCGCCAGCAGCCAAGCAACGCTAGCGGGAGTAACTGGGGCCAACGTCCTGACTTTC. This gives the protein CASSQATLAGVTGANVLTF.

This clone was seen a handful of times. The genes are TRBV29-1 and TRBJ2-1, with D hard to call. This CDR3 has 12 amino acids. Germline loops: CDR1 SQVTM, CDR2 ANQGSEA. The V end was cut by 4 bases, the J end by 8 bases, with 12 bases between. CDR3 protein: CSVGHLLHEQFF. In nucleotides, the CDR3 is TGCAGCGTTGGTCACCTACTACATGAGCAGTTCTTC.

The CDR3 region has the DNA TGCGCCAGCAGCCAAGATCATTCAGAGGGGCGTCACTTT. Its protein product is CASSQDHSEGRHF. This chain links TRBV4-3 with TRBJ1-6, with TRBD1 as a possible D gene (5 bases). Trimming removed 0 bases at V and 19 bases at J, with 16 bases between. Germline CDR1 is LGHNA and CDR2 is YSLEER. This CDR3 has 13 residues.

The chain is built from TRBV20-1 and TRBJ2-4; D not certain. Germline lookup yields CDR1 DFQATT and CDR2 SNEGSKA (reference sequence). V was pared by 3 bases and J by 7 bases, with 7 bases between. CDR3 length equals 11 residues. For the CDR3, the DNA is TGCAGTGCTAGGGCCCCTAACATTCAGTACTTC. It codes for CSARAPNIQYF.

The J gene is TRBJ2-1, the V gene TRBV29-1, with D perhaps TRBD1 (6 bases). This CDR3 has 13 residues. V was pared by 6 bases and J by 3 bases, with 12 bases between. Per the germline V gene, CDR1 is SQVTM and CDR2 is ANQGSEA. The CDR3 region is CSVQDSFYNEQFF. The CDR3 DNA is TGCAGCGTGCAGGACAGCTTCTACAATGAGCAGTTCTTC.

Only a few counts were recorded for this clone. J is TRBJ2-1 and V is TRBV7-2; D possibly corresponds to TRBD2 (5 bases). Trimming took off 6 bases at V and 6 bases at J, with 18 bases between the two ends. Germline lookup yields CDR1 SGHTA and CDR2 FQGNSA. There are 15 residues in the CDR3. The CDR3 spells CASSYAALALNEQFF. The CDR3 DNA is TGTGCCAGCAGTTATGCAGCCCTAGCCCTCAATGAGCAGTTCTTC.

This clone was picked up a small number of times. This chain links TRBV19 with TRBJ2-1; the D is unclear. This CDR3 spans 14 amino acids. The germline V gene has CDR1 LNHDA and CDR2 SQIVND (reference sequence). V was shortened by 3 bases and J by 7 bases, with 13 bases between the two germline ends. CDR3 nucleotides: TGTGCCAGTAGTATCCGGTTTGCGGTAAATGAGCAGTTCTTC. Its protein product is CASSIRFAVNEQFF. Filled out from reference TRBV19 and TRBJ2-1, the complete variable domain reads DGGITQSPKYLFRKEGQNVTLSCEQNLNHDAMYWYRQDPGQGLRLIYYSQIVNDFQKGDIAEGYSVSREKKESFPLTVTSAQKNPTAFYLCASSIRFAVNEQFFGPGTRLTVL.

This clone occurred once. The V and J genes are TRBV7-9 and TRBJ2-7, with D possibly being TRBD2 (6 bases). Germline V gene data show CDR1 as SEHNR and CDR2 as FQNEAQ (reference sequence). The CDR3 totals 18 residues. Deletions cut 3 bases from V and 2 bases from J, with 23 bases between. In DNA form, the CDR3 reads TGTGCCAGCAGCTTCGGGCTTAACGCGGGGCCGACAACCTACGAGCAGTACTTC. This encodes CASSFGLNAGPTTYEQYF.

This clone was counted between two and nine times. This sequence joins TRBV29-1 and TRBJ2-5, with D unresolved. The J call is uncertain, as TRBJ2-7 better fits the DNA end. The CDR3 has 13 residues. Germline-derived CDR1 and CDR2 are SQVTM and ANQGSEA. The DNA for the CDR3 is TGCAGCGTTGTAGGGCAAAGCTCCTACGAGCAGTACTTC. Protein product: CSVVGQSSYEQYF.

This clone was detected a few times. V is TRBV29-1 and J is TRBJ1-5, with 7 nucleotides matching TRBD1. Trimming removed 4 bases from V and 8 bases from J; junction bases left unmatched: 11. This CDR3 is built from 14 residues. Germline V gene lookup returns CDR1 SQVTM and CDR2 ANQGSEA. CDR3 protein: CSVAFDRDQKPQHF. For the CDR3, the DNA is TGCAGCGTTGCTTTTGACAGGGACCAAAAGCCCCAGCATTTT.

V is TRBV11-2 and J is TRBJ1-4; D unclear. V was clipped by 3 bases and J by 6 bases, with 11 bases between them. Germline lookup yields CDR1 SGHAT and CDR2 FQNNGV. This CDR3 has 14 residues. The CDR3, as DNA: TGTGCCAGCAGCTTGAGGGTCGGAGATGAAAAACTGTTTTTT. Translated, it gives CASSLRVGDEKLFF.

There are a few counts of this clone. The rearrangement joins TRBV28 to TRBJ2-1; no reliable D call. The CDR3 is 13 residues long. The germline V gene has CDR1 MDHEN and CDR2 SYDVKM. The V end was cut by 3 bases, the J end by 6 bases, with 9 bases between. This CDR3 is CASSFSNSNEQFF. The CDR3 DNA is TGTGCCAGCAGTTTCTCTAACTCCAATGAGCAGTTCTTC.

This clone was seen only a few times. The V call is TRBV20-1, the J call TRBJ2-3; D might be TRBD1 (6 bases). From germline, CDR1 is DFQATT and CDR2 SNEGSKA (reference sequence). CDR3 length: 11 residues. With 5 bases removed from V and 6 bases from J, the gap between germline ends came to 9 bases. The CDR3 DNA sequence: TGCAGTGCTGAAAGGGGGGATACGCAGTATTTT. It encodes CSAERGDTQYF.

This clone has just a few counts. The chain links TRBV25-1 to TRBJ2-1, with no clear D. Trimming pared 8 bases from V and 2 bases from J, leaving 10 bases between. The V gene's germline CDR1 is MGHDK and CDR2 SYGVNS. The CDR3 spans 13 residues. As DNA, the CDR3 is TGTGCCAGCCGGCTCACCCCCTACAATGAGCAGTTCTTC. Translating gives CASRLTPYNEQFF.

Only a few counts were recorded for this clone. The rearrangement links TRBV9 to TRBJ2-3, with 13 bases that match TRBD2. Germline trimming cut 4 bases from V and 6 bases from J; bases unmatched to any gene: 5. This CDR3 is 15 amino acids long. The germline V gene encodes CDR1 SGDLS and CDR2 YYNGEE. CDR3 sequence reads: CASSTGLAGVDTQYF. DNA of the CDR3: TGTGCCAGCAGCACCGGACTAGCGGGAGTGGATACGCAGTATTTT.

V and J are TRBV6-5 and TRBJ2-5; TRBD1 matches 9 bases. Losses at the gene ends were 6 bases for V and 2 bases for J; bases not matched to a gene: 1. CDR3 length: 13 amino acids. Per the germline V gene, CDR1 is MNHEY and CDR2 is SVGAGI. The DNA of the CDR3 is TGTGCCAGCAGACAGGGGGCGCAAGAGACCCAGTACTTC. Translated, it gives CASRQGAQETQYF.